This record looks at one T cell receptor beta chain sequence and its context. The antigen is not known. This sample was taken from a study of human versus mouse CDR3 diversity and MHC coevolution. Sequenced by immunoSEQ multiplex PCR; TCRdb stores in-frame clones only, minus some. The profile shows roughly 80,000 clones, just under 95% of them singletons. The germline gives CDR1 KGHSH, CDR2 LQKENI. V was trimmed by 0 bases and J by 6 bases, leaving 5 bases between them. This CDR3 is 13 amino acids long. Whole-study findings and limits: Among all groups, most of the three human donors showed least clonal inequality.

Cells were CD45RO-negative CD62L-positive naive CD4 T cells sorted from PBMCs. This clonotype was sampled from a person aged 30-69 years in good health. The chain recombines TRBV18 with TRBJ1-4; the D is unclear. The specimen sequenced was naive CD4+ T cells from blood. Subset specified: CD45RO-negative CD62L-positive naive CD4 T cells. This CDR3 is CASSPPSDEKLFF. The CDR3 DNA sequence: TGTGCCAGCTCACCACCGAGCGATGAAAAACTGTTTTTT.